This TCR beta chain is from a study of control samples from healthy donors and cancer patients. The CDR3 runs to 19 residues. Trimming at V came to 3 bases and at J to 1 base, leaving 15 bases not matched to a gene. Germline V gene sequence: CDR1 SGHRS, CDR2 YFSETQ. This clone appeared once. Produced via immunoSEQ multiplex PCR; TCRdb's table is partial and in-frame only. The table includes roughly 180,000 clones, around 90% detected once. V is TRBV5-1 and J is TRBJ2-4, with 8 bases matching TRBD2. Sample: blood. This receptor was obtained from a middle-aged woman in good health. Here the CDR3 reads CASSYSGVTGGNAKNIQYF. The CDR3, as DNA: TGCGCCAGCAGCTACAGCGGGGTAACGGGGGGGAACGCCAAAAACATTCAGTACTTC.